This T cell receptor beta chain appears in the sequencing data of a study of blood T cell repertoires in COVID-19. Study as a whole: Both acute and convalescent COVID-19 samples were obtained from the United States, Italy and Spain. The cDNA or gDNA used as material had been derived from T cells, B-cell-depleted T cells, or PBMCs.

V lost 3 bases, J lost 5 bases, and 10 bases lay in between. The CDR3 extends over 13 amino acids. Germline CDR1 and CDR2: SGHVS and FNYEAQ. In the source study's methods: Estimation of nucleated cell counts relied on the amplification of reference gene primers. The assay was immunoSEQ multiplex PCR, and TCRdb's table has in-frame clones only and misses some. V and J calls and clone size come straight from that table; D and trimming were deduced from the DNA. The sample gives about 89,000 clones, around 88% of which show up once; 0.95% to 1.5% is in the top ten. The clonotype originates from an elderly man with active or convalescent COVID-19. The chain combines TRBV7-6 with TRBJ1-1; no clear D. The sample taken for sequencing was peripheral blood. The CDR3 bases are TGTGCCAGCAGCTTCGGGGAAGGGACTGAAGCTTTCTTT. Encoded protein: CASSFGEGTEAFF.